The clone carrying this TCR beta chain was counted only a few times. No antigen is known for it. Trimming took off 3 bases at V and 1 base at J, with 23 bases between the two ends. The CDR3 is 19 residues long. The record originates from a study of human T cells and chemical hapten exposure. General study results and limits: Significantly more large CDR3 similarity clusters were formed by expanded TCRs than by controls.

Specified time point: patch test 1, 2 weeks after DPC sensitization. Treatment: therapeutic diphenylcyclopropenone sensitization with weekly scalp DPC. Each CDR3 protein gets one entry after TCRdb re-called the RACE reads with MiXCR. Among around 160,000 distinct CDR3 sequences listed, roughly 14% were seen once. The sequence was obtained from a woman in her 30s with alopecia areata. Some clones in this sample may be carry-over from other donors' samples. The material sequenced was whole blood, taken in connection with sensitization to the hapten diphenylcyclopropenone (DPC). This rearrangement joins TRBV23-1 to TRBJ2-3; D gene unclear. TRBV23-1 is an ORF for which the function is uncertain. The CDR3, as DNA: TGCGCCAGCAGTCACTCGGGCCCGCCTACTCCTACCGGCACAGATACGCAGTATTTT. Translation gives CASSHSGPPTPTGTDTQYF.